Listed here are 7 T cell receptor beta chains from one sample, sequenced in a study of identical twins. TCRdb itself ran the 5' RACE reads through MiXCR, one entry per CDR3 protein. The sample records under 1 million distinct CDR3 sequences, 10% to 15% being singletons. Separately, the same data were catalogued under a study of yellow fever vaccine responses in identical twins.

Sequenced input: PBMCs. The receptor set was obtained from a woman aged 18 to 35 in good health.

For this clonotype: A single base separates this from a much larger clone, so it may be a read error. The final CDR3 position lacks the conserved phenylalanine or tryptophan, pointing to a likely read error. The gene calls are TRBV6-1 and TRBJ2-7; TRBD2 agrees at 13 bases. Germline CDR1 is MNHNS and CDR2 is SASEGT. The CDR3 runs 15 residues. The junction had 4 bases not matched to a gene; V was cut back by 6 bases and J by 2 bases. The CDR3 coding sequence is TGTGCCAGCAGGACCGGGACTAGCGGGACCTACGAGCAGTACCTC. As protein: CASRTGTSGTYEQYL.

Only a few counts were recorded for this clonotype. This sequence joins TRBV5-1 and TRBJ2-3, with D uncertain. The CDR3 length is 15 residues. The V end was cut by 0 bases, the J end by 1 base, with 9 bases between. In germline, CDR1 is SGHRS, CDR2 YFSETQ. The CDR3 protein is CASSLEHRGTDTQYF. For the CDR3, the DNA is TGCGCCAGCAGCTTGGAACATCGAGGCACAGATACGCAGTATTTT.

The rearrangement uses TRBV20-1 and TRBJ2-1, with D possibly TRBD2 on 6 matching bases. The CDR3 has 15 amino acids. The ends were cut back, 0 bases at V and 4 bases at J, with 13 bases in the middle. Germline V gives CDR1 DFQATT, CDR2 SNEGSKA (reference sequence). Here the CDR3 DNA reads TGCAGTGCTAGAGAATGGGTCCGGGGGTACAATGAGCAGTTCTTC. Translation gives CSAREWVRGYNEQFF.

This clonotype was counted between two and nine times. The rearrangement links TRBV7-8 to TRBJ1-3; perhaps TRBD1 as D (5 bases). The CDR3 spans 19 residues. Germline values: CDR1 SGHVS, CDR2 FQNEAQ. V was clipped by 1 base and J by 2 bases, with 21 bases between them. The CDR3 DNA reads TGTGCCAGCAGCTTAGATTCCGGACACCGAAGACTTACTGGAAACACCATATATTTT. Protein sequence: CASSLDSGHRRLTGNTIYF.

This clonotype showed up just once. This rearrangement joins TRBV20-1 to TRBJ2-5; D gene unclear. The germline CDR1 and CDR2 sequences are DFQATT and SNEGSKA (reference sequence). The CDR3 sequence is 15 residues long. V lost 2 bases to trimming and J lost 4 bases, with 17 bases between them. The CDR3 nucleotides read TGCAGTGCTAGATGGGCTTCGGGTTCGGGAGAGACCCAGTACTTC. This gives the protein CSARWASGSGETQYF.

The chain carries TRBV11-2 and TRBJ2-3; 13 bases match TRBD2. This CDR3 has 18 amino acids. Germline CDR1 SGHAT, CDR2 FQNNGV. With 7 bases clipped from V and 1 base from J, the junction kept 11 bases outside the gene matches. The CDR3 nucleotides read TGTGCCAGCAACCAAAAGACTAGCGGGGGGCTACGCACAGATACGCAGTATTTT. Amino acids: CASNQKTSGGLRTDTQYF. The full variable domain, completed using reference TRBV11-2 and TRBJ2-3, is EAGVAQSPRYKIIEKRQSVAFWCNPISGHATLYWYQQILGQGPKLLIQFQNNGVVDDSQLPKDRFSAERLKGVDSTLKIQPAKLEDSAVYLCASNQKTSGGLRTDTQYFGPGTRLTVL.

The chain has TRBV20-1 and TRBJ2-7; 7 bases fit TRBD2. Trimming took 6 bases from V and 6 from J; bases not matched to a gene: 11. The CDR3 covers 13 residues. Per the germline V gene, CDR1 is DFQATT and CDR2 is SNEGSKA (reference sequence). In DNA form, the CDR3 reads TGCAGTGCACCGCCGGGAGGCTCGGGCGAGCAGTACTTC. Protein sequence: CSAPPGGSGEQYF.